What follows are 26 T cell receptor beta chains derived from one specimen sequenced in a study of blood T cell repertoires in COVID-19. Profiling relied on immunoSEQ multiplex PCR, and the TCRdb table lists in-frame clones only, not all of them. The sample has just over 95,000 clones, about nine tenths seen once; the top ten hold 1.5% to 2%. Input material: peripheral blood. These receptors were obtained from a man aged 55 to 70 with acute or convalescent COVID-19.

This CDR3 is CASSQEGRGNTIYF. CDR3 coding DNA: TGTGCCAGCAGCCAAGAAGGCAGGGGAAACACCATATATTTT. The rearrangement uses TRBV3-1 (or the pseudogene TRBV3-2) and TRBJ1-3; D ambiguous. CDR1 is LGHDT, CDR2 YNNKEL, per germline (reference sequence). The V gene lost 0 bases and the J gene lost 4 bases, with 7 bases spanning the gap. CDR3 length: 14 amino acids.

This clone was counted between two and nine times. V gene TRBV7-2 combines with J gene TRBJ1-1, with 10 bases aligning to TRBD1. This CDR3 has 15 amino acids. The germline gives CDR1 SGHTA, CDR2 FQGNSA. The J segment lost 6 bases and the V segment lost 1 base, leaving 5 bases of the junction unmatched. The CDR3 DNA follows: TGTGCCAGCAGCTTAGTAGGACAGGGGGTCTCTGAAGCTTTCTTT. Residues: CASSLVGQGVSEAFF.

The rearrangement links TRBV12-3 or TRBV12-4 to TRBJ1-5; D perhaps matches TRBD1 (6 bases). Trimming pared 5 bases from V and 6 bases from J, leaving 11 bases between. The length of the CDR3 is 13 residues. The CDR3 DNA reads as TGTGCCAGCAGTCAACAGGGTATTCAGCCCCAGCATTTT. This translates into CASSQQGIQPQHF.

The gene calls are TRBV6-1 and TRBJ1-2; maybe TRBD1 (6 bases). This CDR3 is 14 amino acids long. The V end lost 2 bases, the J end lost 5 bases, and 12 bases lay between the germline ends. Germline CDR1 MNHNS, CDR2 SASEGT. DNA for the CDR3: TGTGCCAGCAGTGAAAGAGGACAGTCGTATGGCTACACCTTC. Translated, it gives CASSERGQSYGYTF.

The CDR3 is CASSPTPGGTEAFF. In DNA, the CDR3 is TGTGCCAGCAGCCCCACGCCGGGGGGCACTGAAGCTTTCTTT. The chain has TRBV5-4 and TRBJ1-1, with D possibly matching TRBD1 (5 bases). Germline assignment: CDR1 SGHNT and CDR2 YYREEE (reference sequence). The V gene lost 4 bases and the J gene lost 4 bases, with 14 bases spanning the gap. The CDR3 has 14 amino acids.

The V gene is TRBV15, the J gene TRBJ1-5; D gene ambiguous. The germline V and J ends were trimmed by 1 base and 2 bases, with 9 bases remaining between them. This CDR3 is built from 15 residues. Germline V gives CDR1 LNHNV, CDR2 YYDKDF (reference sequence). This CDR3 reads CATSRGESGNQPQHF. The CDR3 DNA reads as TGTGCCACCAGCAGAGGGGAGTCAGGCAATCAGCCCCAGCATTTT. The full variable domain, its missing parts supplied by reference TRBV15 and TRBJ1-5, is DAMVIQNPRYQVTQFGKPVTLSCSQTLNHNVMYWYQQKSSQAPKLLFHYYDKDFNNEADTPDNFQSRRPNTSFCFLDIRSPGLGDTAMYLCATSRGESGNQPQHFGDGTRLSIL.

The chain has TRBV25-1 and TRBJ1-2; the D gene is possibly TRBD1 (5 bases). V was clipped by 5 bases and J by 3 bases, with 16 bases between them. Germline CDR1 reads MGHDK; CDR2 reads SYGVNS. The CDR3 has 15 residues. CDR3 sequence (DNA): TGTGCCAGCAGTATGGCAGGGCGCGACTACTATGGCTACACCTTC. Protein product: CASSMAGRDYYGYTF.

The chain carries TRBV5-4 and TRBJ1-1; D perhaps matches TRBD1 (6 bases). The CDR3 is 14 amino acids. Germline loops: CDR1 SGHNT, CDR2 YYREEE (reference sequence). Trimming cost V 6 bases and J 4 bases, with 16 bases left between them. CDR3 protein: CASILQGVGTEAFF. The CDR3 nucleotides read TGTGCCAGCATCCTACAGGGTGTGGGCACTGAAGCTTTCTTT.

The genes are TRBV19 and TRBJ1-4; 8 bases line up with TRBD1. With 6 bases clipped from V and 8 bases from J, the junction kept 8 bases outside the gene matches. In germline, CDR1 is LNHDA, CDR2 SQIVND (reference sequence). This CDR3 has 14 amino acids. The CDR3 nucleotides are TGTGCCAGTAGACTGGGACAGGCGGGGGAAAAACTGTTTTTT. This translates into CASRLGQAGEKLFF.

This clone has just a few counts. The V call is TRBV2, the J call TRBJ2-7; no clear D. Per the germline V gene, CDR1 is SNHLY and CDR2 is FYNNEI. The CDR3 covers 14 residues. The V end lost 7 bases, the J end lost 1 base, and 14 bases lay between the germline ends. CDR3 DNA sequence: TGTGCCAGCAAGGAAACGTGGGCGTCCTACGAGCAGTACTTC. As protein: CASKETWASYEQYF.

CDR3 coding DNA: TGCGCCAGCAGCCCCCGGAGAACTTCGCCCTCCTTTGGAAACACCATATATTTT. It is translated as CASSPRRTSPSFGNTIYF. This sequence joins TRBV4-1 and TRBJ1-3; D gene ambiguous. The CDR3 is 18 residues long. The V and J ends lost 4 bases and 3 bases respectively, with 22 bases between them. Germline CDR1 reads MGHRA; CDR2 reads YSYEKL.

CDR3 coding DNA: TGTGCCAGCAGTTTAAAGGGGCCCTATTCAACAACTAATGAAAAACTGTTTTTT. Translated, it gives CASSLKGPYSTTNEKLFF. V gene TRBV27 combines with J gene TRBJ1-4, with D maybe TRBD1 (5 bases). The CDR3 loop spans 18 amino acids. Trimming stripped 2 bases from V and 0 bases from J, with 16 bases between. Per the germline V gene, CDR1 is MNHEY and CDR2 is SMNVEV (reference sequence). Full variable domain (remainder filled in from reference TRBV27 and TRBJ1-4): EAQVTQNPRYLITVTGKKLTVTCSQNMNHEYMSWYRQDPGLGLRQIYYSMNVEVTDKGDVPEGYKVSRKEKRNFPLILESPSPNQTSLYFCASSLKGPYSTTNEKLFFGSGTQLSVL.

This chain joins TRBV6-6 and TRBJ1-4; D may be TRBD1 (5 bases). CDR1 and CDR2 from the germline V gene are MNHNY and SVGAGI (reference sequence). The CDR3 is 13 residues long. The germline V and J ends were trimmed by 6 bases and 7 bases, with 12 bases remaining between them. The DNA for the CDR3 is TGTGCCAGCAGGGGACCCGGGGGTGAAAAACTGTTTTTT. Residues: CASRGPGGEKLFF.

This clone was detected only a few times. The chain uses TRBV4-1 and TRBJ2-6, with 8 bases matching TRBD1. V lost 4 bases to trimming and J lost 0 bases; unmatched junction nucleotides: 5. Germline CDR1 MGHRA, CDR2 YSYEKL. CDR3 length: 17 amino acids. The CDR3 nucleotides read TGCGCCAGCAGCCTCACGGGACAGGCCTCTGGGGCCAACGTCCTGACTTTC. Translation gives CASSLTGQASGANVLTF.

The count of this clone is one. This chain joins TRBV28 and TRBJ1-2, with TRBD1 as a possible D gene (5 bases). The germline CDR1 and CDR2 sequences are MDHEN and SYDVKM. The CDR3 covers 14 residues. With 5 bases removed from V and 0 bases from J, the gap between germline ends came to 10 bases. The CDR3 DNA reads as TGTGCCAGCAGTCCCCAGGGATCTAACTATGGCTACACCTTC. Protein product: CASSPQGSNYGYTF.

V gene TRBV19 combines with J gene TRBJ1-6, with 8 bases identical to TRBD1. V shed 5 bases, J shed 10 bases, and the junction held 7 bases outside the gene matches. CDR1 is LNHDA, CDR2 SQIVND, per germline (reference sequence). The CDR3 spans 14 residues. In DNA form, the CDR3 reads TGTGCCAGTAGTGTGACAGGGGAAGACTCACCCCTCCACTTT. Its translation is CASSVTGEDSPLHF.

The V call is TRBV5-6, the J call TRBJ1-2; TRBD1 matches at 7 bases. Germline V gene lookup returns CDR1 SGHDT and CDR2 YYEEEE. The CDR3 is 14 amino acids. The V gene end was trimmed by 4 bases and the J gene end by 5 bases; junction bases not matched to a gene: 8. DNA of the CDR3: TGTGCCAGCAGCAACAGGGGTTTCGGGTATGGCTACACCTTC. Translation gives CASSNRGFGYGYTF.

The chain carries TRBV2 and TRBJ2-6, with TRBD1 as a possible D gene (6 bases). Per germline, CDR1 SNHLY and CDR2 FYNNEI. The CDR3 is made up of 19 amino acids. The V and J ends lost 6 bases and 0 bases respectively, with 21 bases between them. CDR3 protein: CASSLQGRIPSSGANVLTF. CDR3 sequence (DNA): TGTGCCAGCAGCCTACAGGGTCGCATCCCCAGCTCTGGGGCCAACGTCCTGACTTTC. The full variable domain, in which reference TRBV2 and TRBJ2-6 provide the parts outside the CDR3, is EPEVTQTPSHQVTQMGQEVILRCVPISNHLYFYWYRQILGQKVEFLVSFYNNEISEKSEIFDDQFSVERPDGSNFTLKIRSTKLEDSAMYFCASSLQGRIPSSGANVLTFGAGSRLTVL.

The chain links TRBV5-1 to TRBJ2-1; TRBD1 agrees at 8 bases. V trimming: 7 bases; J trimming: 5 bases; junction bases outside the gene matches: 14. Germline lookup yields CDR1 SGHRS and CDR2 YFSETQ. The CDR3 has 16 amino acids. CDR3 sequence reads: CASLLLPGGENNEQFF. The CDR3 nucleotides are TGCGCCAGCCTCCTCCTCCCAGGGGGCGAGAACAATGAGCAGTTCTTC.

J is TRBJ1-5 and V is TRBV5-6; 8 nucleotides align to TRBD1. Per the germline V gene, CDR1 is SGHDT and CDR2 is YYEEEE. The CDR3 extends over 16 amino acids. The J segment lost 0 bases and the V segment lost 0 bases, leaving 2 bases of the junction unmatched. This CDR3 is CASSLGQGSSNQPQHF. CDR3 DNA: TGTGCCAGCAGCTTGGGACAGGGGAGTAGCAATCAGCCCCAGCATTTT. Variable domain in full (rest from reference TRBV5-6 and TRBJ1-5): DAGVTQSPTHLIKTRGQQVTLRCSPKSGHDTVSWYQQALGQGPQFIFQYYEEEERQRGNFPDRFSGHQFPNYSSELNVNALLLGDSALYLCASSLGQGSSNQPQHFGDGTRLSIL.

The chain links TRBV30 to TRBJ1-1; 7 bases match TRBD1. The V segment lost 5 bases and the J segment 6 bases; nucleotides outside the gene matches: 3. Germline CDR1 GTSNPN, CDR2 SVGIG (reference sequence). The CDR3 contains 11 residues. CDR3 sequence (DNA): TGTGCCTGGCGGACAGGCCCTGAAGCTTTCTTT. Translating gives CAWRTGPEAFF.

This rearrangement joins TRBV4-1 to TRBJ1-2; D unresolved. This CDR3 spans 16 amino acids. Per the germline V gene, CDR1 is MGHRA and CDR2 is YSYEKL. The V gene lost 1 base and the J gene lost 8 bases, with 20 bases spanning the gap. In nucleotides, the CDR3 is TGCGCCAGCAGCCAAGTACAGAGACAATTTTCTGCAGGCTACACCTTC. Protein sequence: CASSQVQRQFSAGYTF.

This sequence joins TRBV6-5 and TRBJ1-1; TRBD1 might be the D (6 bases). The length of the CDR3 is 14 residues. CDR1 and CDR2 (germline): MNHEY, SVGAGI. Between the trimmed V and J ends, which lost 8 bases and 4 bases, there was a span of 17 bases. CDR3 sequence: CASLKGGASTEAFF. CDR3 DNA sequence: TGTGCCAGCCTGAAGGGGGGGGCGAGCACTGAAGCTTTCTTT.

For the CDR3, the DNA is TGCGCCAGCAACCCAACAGCCCTAGCGAATGAGCAGTTCTTC. It is translated as CASNPTALANEQFF. The chain combines TRBV5-1 with TRBJ2-1; D might be TRBD2 (6 bases). Germline V CDR1 and CDR2: SGHRS, YFSETQ. The ends were cut back, 6 bases at V and 7 bases at J, with 17 bases in the middle. There are 14 residues in the CDR3.

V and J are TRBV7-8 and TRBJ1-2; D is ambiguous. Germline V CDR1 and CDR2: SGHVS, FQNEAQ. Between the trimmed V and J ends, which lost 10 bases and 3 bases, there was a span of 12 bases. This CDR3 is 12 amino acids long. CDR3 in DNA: TGTGCCACCGCCGGGAGTGACTATGGCTACACCTTC. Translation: CATAGSDYGYTF.

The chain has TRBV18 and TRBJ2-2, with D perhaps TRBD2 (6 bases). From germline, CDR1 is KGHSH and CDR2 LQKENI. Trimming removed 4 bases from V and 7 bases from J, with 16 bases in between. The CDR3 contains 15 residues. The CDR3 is CASSRGLARSGELFF. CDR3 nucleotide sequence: TGTGCCAGCTCACGAGGGCTAGCGCGTAGCGGGGAGCTGTTTTTT.